This T cell receptor beta chain was recorded in a study of spatial heterogeneity in lung cancer. Overall study context: Within raw reads, each unique TCR and UMI combination appeared on average more than ten times.

Trimming removed 5 bases at V and 2 bases at J, with 7 bases between. Germline CDR1 MNHEY, CDR2 SMNVEV (reference sequence). This CDR3 has 13 residues. As for time point: sample taken at primary tumor resection. The donor population consisted of under 75 patients with untreated, early-stage non-small cell lung cancer. All TCR cDNA molecules were individually tagged with a unique molecular identifier. TCRdb re-derived calls from the 5' RACE reads in MiXCR, one entry per CDR3 protein. Of roughly 21,000 distinct CDR3 sequences in the sample, about 3% were seen once. Sequencing used PBMCs, obtained at surgery. The receptor's source is a female donor with early-stage non-small cell lung cancer. This chain joins TRBV27 and TRBJ1-3, with unresolved D. CDR3 in DNA: TGTGCCAGCAGTCCCTTAACTGGAAACACCATATATTTT. Translation: CASSPLTGNTIYF.